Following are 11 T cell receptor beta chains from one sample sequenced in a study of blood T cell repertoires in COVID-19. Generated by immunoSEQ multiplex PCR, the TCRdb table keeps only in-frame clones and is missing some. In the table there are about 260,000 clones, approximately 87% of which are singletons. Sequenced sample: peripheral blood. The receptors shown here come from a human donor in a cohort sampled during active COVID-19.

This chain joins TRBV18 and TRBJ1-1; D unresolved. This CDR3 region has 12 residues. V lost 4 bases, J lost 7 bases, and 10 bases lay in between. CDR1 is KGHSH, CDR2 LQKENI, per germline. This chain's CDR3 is CASSLNRGEAFF. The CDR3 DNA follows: TGTGCCAGCTCACTTAACCGAGGTGAAGCTTTCTTT.

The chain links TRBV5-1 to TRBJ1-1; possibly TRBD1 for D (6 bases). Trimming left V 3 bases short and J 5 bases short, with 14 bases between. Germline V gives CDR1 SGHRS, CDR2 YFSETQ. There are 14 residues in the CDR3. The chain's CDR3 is CASSSDRSWTEAFF. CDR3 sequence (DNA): TGCGCCAGCAGCTCAGACAGGTCGTGGACTGAAGCTTTCTTT.

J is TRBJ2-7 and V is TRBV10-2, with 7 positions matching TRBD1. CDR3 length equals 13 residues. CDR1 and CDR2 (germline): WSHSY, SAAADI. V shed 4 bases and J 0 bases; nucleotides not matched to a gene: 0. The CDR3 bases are TGCGCCAGCAGTGGGACAGGCTCCTACGAGCAGTACTTC. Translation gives CASSGTGSYEQYF.

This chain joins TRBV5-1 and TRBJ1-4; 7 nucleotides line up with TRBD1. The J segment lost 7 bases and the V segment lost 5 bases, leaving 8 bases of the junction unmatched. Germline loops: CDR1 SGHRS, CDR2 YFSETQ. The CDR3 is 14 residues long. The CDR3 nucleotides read TGCGCCAGCAGTTTTGACAGGGCTCGTGAAAAACTGTTTTTT. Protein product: CASSFDRAREKLFF.

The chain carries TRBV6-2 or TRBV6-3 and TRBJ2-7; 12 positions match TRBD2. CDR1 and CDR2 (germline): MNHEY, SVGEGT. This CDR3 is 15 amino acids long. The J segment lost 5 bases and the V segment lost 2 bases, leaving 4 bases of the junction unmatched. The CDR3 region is CASSYELAGGHEQYF. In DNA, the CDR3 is TGTGCCAGCAGTTACGAACTAGCGGGGGGTCACGAGCAGTACTTC.

CDR3 in amino acids: CASSLERRAGETQYF. The DNA of the CDR3 is TGTGCCAGCAGCTTAGAAAGGAGGGCAGGGGAGACCCAGTACTTC. The chain joins TRBV13 to TRBJ2-5, with D possibly being TRBD2 (6 bases). Trimming removed 1 base at V and 5 bases at J, with 14 bases between. CDR1 is PRHDT and CDR2 is FYEKMQ in the germline V gene (reference sequence). The CDR3 runs 15 residues. The full variable domain, its missing parts supplied by reference TRBV13 and TRBJ2-5, is AAGVIQSPRHLIKEKRETATLKCYPIPRHDTVYWYQQGPGQDPQFLISFYEKMQSDKGSIPDRFSAQQFSDYHSELNMSSLELGDSALYFCASSLERRAGETQYFGPGTRLLVL.

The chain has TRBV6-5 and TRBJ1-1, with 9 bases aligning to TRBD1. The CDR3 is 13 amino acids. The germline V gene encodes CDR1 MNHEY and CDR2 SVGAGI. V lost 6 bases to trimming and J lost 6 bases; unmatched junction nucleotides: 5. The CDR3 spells CASRKQGASEAFF. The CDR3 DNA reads TGTGCCAGCAGGAAACAGGGGGCCTCTGAAGCTTTCTTT.

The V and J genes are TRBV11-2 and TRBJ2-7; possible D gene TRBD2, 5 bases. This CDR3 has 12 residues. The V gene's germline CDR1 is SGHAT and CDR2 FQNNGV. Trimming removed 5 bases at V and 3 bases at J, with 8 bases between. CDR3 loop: CASSLLDYEQYF. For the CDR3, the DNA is TGTGCCAGCAGCCTACTAGACTACGAGCAGTACTTC.

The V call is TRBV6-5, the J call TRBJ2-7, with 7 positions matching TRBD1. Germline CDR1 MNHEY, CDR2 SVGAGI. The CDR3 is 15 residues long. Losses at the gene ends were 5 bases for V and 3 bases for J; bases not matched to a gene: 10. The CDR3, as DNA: TGTGCCAGCAGTCCAGAACAGGGGTTTGACTACGAGCAGTACTTC. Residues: CASSPEQGFDYEQYF.

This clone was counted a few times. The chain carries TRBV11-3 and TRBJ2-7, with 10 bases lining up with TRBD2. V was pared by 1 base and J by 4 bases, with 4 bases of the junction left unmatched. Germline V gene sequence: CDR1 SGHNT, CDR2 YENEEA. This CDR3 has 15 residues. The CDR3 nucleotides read TGTGCCAGCAGCTTAGGGGCTAGCGGGAGATACGAGCAGTACTTC. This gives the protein CASSLGASGRYEQYF.

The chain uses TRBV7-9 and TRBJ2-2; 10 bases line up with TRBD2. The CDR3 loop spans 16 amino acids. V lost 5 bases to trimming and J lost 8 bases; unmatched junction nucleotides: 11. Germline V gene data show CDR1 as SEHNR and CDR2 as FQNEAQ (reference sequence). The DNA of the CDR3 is TGTGCCAGCAGCGGGCAACTAGCGGGGTCCGTTGGGGAGCTGTTTTTT. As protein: CASSGQLAGSVGELFF.